The 18 T cell receptor beta chains in this list originate from one sample, sequenced in a study of graft-versus-host responses after intestinal transplantation (dated by TCRdb to the early 2020s). These receptors' targets are unknown. Libraries were prepared through the immunoSEQ multiplex PCR assay. TCRdb holds this immuneACCESS table with in-frame rearrangements only. Some clones are missing; in checked studies, unresolved V genes explain under half, and the rest has no known cause. The sample yields about 100,000 clones; roughly nine tenths were counted once. Over 0.95% of the sample goes to the ten largest clones. The meaning of the sample's time point label: cells obtained before transplantation from donor or recipient. Sequenced here: unstimulated CD4+ T cells sorted from spleen or lymph node cells, sampled before transplant. The receptor set was obtained from a human donor who was the organ donor for an intestinal transplant.

The rearrangement links TRBV2 to TRBJ2-2; 7 bases align to TRBD1. The CDR3 loop spans 13 amino acids. The J segment lost 6 bases and the V segment lost 6 bases, leaving 4 bases of the junction unmatched. The germline gives CDR1 SNHLY, CDR2 FYNNEI. CDR3 nucleotide sequence: TGTGCCAGCAGGACAGGGTTGGCCGGGGAGCTGTTTTTT. Translation gives CASRTGLAGELFF.

This clone came up once. J is TRBJ1-6 and V is TRBV5-1; 7 positions agree with TRBD1. This CDR3 contains 13 residues. CDR1 is SGHRS, CDR2 YFSETQ, per germline. The V and J ends lost 2 bases and 8 bases, in that order; junction bases with no gene match: 1. The CDR3 nucleotides read TGCGCCAGCAGCTTTACAGGGGATTCACCCCTCCACTTT. It encodes CASSFTGDSPLHF.

The rearrangement joins TRBV6-1 to TRBJ1-2, with D perhaps matching TRBD1 (5 bases). The CDR3 extends over 13 amino acids. Trimming removed 6 bases at V and 5 bases at J, with 13 bases between. Germline V gives CDR1 MNHNS, CDR2 SASEGT. DNA of the CDR3: TGTGCCAGCAGCCTAACAGGTCTTTATGGCTACACCTTC. The encoded protein is CASSLTGLYGYTF.

This chain uses TRBV4-1 with TRBJ2-3; D gene unclear. The ends were cut back, 1 base at V and 5 bases at J, with 7 bases in the middle. Germline assignment: CDR1 MGHRA and CDR2 YSYEKL. The CDR3 is 13 residues long. The CDR3 protein is CASSQAGLDTQYF. CDR3 bases: TGCGCCAGCAGCCAAGCCGGCTTAGATACGCAGTATTTT.

As concerns this clone: At one boundary the junction diverges from the germline segment, which might be a read error. The chain has TRBV7-2 and TRBJ1-6; maybe TRBD1 (5 bases). The V gene's germline CDR1 is SGHTA and CDR2 FQGNSA. The CDR3 is 17 amino acids. CDR3 sequence: CASSLGGVEIYSSPLHF. The CDR3 coding sequence is TGTGCCAGCAGCTTAGGGGGGGTGGAAATCTATAGTTCACCCCTCCACTTT. The full variable domain, rest sourced from reference TRBV7-2 and TRBJ1-6, is GAGVSQSPSNKVTEKGKDVELRCDPISGHTALYWYRQSLGQGLEFLIYFQGNSAPDKSGLPSDRFSAERTGGSVSTLTIQRTQQEDSAVYLCASSLGGVEIYSSPLHFGNGTRLTVT.

CDR3 DNA sequence: TGTGCCAGCTCCACAGGGAGTTCCTACAATGAGCAGTTCTTC. Translated: CASSTGSSYNEQFF. The chain has TRBV6-1 and TRBJ2-1; tentative D call: TRBD1 (6 bases). Germline CDR1 MNHNS, CDR2 SASEGT. This CDR3 contains 14 residues. Trimming shortened V by 8 bases and J by 1 base, and 12 bases separated the two germline ends.

In this sample, this clone turned up a few times. The V call is TRBV28, the J call TRBJ2-6; D ambiguous. The V gene's germline CDR1 is MDHEN and CDR2 SYDVKM. V gave up 5 bases and J gave up 1 base, with 15 bases separating them. The CDR3 is 17 residues long. In DNA form, the CDR3 reads TGTGCCAGCAGTCCCGTAGTAGGGCTTTCTGGGGCCAACGTCCTGACTTTC. Translation: CASSPVVGLSGANVLTF.

Here the CDR3 DNA reads TGTGCCAGCAGTAGGGACTTGAACACTGAAGCTTTCTTT. Protein product: CASSRDLNTEAFF. The chain couples TRBV6-4 to TRBJ1-1; D is possibly TRBD1 (5 bases). Trimming pared 5 bases from V and 0 bases from J, leaving 7 bases between. Germline CDR1 is MRHNA and CDR2 is SNTAGT. This CDR3 region has 13 residues.

The chain joins TRBV2 to TRBJ1-4; D gene ambiguous. Deletions cut 11 bases from V and 4 bases from J, with 11 bases between. CDR1 and CDR2 from the germline V gene are SNHLY and FYNNEI. The CDR3 runs to 12 residues. The CDR3 sequence is CAAAALNEKLFF. DNA for the CDR3: TGTGCCGCTGCAGCGCTTAATGAAAAACTGTTTTTT.

This clone has more than one count but fewer than ten. The chain combines TRBV19 with TRBJ1-1; D might be TRBD1 (6 bases). Germline V gene data show CDR1 as LNHDA and CDR2 as SQIVND (reference sequence). The ends were cut back, 6 bases at V and 6 bases at J, with 17 bases in the middle. This CDR3 has 14 residues. The CDR3 nucleotides are TGTGCCAGTAGCCCCCAAGGGGGGATAGCTGAAGCTTTCTTT. It encodes CASSPQGGIAEAFF.

CDR3 sequence (DNA): TGTGCCAGCAGTTTCAGCCTAACAGGGGGGAGTACTGAAGCTTTCTTT. As protein: CASSFSLTGGSTEAFF. The chain uses TRBV28 and TRBJ1-1; the match to TRBD1 covers 8 bases. Losses at the gene ends were 3 bases for V and 5 bases for J; bases not matched to a gene: 11. The germline CDR1 and CDR2 sequences are MDHEN and SYDVKM. There are 16 residues in the CDR3.

The J gene is TRBJ2-6, the V gene TRBV6-1, with D uncertain. Germline CDR1 reads MNHNS; CDR2 reads SASEGT. Trimming cost V 10 bases and J 7 bases, with 20 bases left between them. The CDR3 spans 15 residues. CDR3 in amino acids: CATSGQADSANVLTF. The CDR3 DNA follows: TGTGCCACCTCAGGCCAGGCAGATAGCGCCAACGTCCTGACTTTC.

This chain uses TRBV7-8 with TRBJ1-5; 7 positions match TRBD1. The CDR3 has 15 residues. The germline gives CDR1 SGHVS, CDR2 FQNEAQ. Trimming cost V 5 bases and J 7 bases; bases outside gene matches: 11. As DNA, the CDR3 is TGTGCCAGCAGCCCGGCCGCGACAGGGATCCAGCCCCAGCATTTT. It encodes CASSPAATGIQPQHF.

Concerning this clone: This same CDR3 is encoded by further DNA sequences in the sample. The rearrangement joins TRBV11-2 to TRBJ2-1, with D possibly TRBD2 on 5 matching bases. The CDR3 extends over 14 amino acids. Deletions cut 1 base from V and 8 bases from J, with 12 bases between. CDR1 and CDR2 from the germline V gene are SGHAT and FQNNGV. The CDR3 here is CASSLGLAPDEQFF. DNA of the CDR3: TGTGCCAGCAGCTTAGGATTAGCGCCAGATGAGCAGTTCTTC.

The V gene is TRBV7-8, the J gene TRBJ1-4; 10 bases map to TRBD1. The ends lost 0 bases at V and 8 bases at J; junction bases unmatched: 3. The CDR3 covers 15 residues. The germline V gene encodes CDR1 SGHVS and CDR2 FQNEAQ. CDR3 DNA: TGTGCCAGCAGCTTAGCCGGGACAGGGGCCGAAAAACTGTTTTTT. Translating gives CASSLAGTGAEKLFF.

The chain recombines TRBV21-1 with TRBJ1-3. TRBV21-1 is marked as a pseudogene. The CDR3 runs 17 residues. The CDR3 DNA reads TGTGCCAGCAGCAAAGTGGGGGGGCCAACAGCCGGAAACACCATATATTTT. It codes for CASSKVGGPTAGNTIYF.

The rearrangement joins TRBV5-1 to TRBJ2-7; a weak D match, TRBD1 (6 bases). The V end was cut by 0 bases, the J end by 2 bases, with 9 bases between. From germline, CDR1 is SGHRS and CDR2 YFSETQ. The CDR3 totals 14 residues. CDR3 loop: CASSLGQVAYEQYF. CDR3 sequence (DNA): TGCGCCAGCAGCTTGGGACAGGTAGCCTACGAGCAGTACTTC.

The rearrangement joins TRBV6-6 to TRBJ2-7, with D perhaps TRBD2 (6 bases). CDR3 size: 15 residues. Deletions cut 6 bases from V and 7 bases from J, with 22 bases between. Germline V gives CDR1 MNHNY, CDR2 SVGAGI (reference sequence). CDR3 residues: CASRYTGARNGEQYF. The CDR3 nucleotides are TGTGCCAGCAGATACACGGGAGCGCGAAATGGTGAGCAGTACTTC.